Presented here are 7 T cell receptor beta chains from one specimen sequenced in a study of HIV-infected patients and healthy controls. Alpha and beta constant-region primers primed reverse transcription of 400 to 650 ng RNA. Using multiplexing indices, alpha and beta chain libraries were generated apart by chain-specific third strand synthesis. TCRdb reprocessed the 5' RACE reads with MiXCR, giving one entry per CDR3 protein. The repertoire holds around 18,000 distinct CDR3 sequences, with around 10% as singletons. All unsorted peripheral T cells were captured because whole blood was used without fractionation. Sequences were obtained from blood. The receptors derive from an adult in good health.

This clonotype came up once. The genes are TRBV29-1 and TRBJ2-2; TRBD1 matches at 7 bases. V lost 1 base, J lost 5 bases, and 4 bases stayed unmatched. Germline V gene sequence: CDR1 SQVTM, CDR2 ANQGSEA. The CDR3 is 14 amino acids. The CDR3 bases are TGCAGCGTTGAAGTGGACAGGTCAACCGGGGAGCTGTTTTTT. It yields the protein CSVEVDRSTGELFF.

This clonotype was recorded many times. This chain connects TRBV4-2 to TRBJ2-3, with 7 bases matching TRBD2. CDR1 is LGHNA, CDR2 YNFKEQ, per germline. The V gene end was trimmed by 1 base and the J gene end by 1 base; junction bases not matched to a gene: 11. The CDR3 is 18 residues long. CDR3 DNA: TGTGCCAGCAGCCAAGGGGACCGGCGGGAGTGGGGCACAGATACGCAGTATTTT. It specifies CASSQGDRREWGTDTQYF.

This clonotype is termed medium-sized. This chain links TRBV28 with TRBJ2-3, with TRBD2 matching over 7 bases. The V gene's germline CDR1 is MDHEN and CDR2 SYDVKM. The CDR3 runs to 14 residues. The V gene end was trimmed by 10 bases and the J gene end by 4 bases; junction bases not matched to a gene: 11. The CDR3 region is CAITGGEWSDTQYF. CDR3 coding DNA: TGTGCCATCACGGGGGGAGAGTGGTCAGATACGCAGTATTTT.

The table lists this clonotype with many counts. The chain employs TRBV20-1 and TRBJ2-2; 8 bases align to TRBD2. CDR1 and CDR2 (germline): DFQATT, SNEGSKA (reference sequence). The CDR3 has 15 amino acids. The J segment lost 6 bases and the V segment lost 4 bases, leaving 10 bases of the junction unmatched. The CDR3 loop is CSAMSREGSSGELFF. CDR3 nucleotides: TGCAGTGCTATGTCCCGGGAGGGCTCGTCCGGGGAGCTGTTTTTT.

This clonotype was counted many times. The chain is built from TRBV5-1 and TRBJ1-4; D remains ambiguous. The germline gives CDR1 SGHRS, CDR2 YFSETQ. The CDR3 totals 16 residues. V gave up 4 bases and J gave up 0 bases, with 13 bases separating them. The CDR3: CASSRTGDATNEKLFF. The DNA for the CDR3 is TGCGCCAGCAGCAGGACCGGGGATGCAACTAATGAAAAACTGTTTTTT.

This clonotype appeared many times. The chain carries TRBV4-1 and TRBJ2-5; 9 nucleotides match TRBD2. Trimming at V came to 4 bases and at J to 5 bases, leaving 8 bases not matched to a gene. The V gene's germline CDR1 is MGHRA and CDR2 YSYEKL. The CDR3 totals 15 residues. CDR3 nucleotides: TGCGCCAGCAGCCGCGCAGGGACTAGCCTTGAGACCCAGTACTTC. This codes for CASSRAGTSLETQYF.

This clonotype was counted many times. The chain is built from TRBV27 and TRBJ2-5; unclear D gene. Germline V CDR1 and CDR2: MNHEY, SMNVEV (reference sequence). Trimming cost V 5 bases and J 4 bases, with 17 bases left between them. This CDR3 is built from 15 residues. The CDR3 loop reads CASSSRLRSPETQYF. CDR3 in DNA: TGTGCCAGCAGTAGCCGCCTGAGGTCCCCAGAGACCCAGTACTTC.